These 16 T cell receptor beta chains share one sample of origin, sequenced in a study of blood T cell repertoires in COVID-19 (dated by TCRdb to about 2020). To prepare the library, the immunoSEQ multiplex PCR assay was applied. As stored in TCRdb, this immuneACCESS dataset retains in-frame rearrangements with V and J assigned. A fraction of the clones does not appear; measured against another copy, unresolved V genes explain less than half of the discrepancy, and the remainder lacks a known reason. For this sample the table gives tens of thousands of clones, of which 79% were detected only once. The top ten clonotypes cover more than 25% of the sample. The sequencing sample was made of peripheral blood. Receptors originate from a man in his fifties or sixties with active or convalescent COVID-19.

The CDR3 sequence is CASSHSSVGYTF. Here the CDR3 DNA reads TGTGCCAGCAGCCATAGCAGTGTTGGCTACACCTTC. The chain links TRBV3-1 (or the pseudogene TRBV3-2) to TRBJ1-2, with D unclear. The CDR3 extends over 12 amino acids. The V end was cut by 3 bases, the J end by 7 bases, with 9 bases between. Germline CDR1 LGHDT, CDR2 YNNKEL (reference sequence).

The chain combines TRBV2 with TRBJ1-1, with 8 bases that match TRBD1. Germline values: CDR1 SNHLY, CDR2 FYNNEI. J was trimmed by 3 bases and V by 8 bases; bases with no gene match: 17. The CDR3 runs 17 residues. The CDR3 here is CASLVGPFTGGHTEAFF. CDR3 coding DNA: TGTGCCAGCTTAGTGGGCCCGTTCACAGGGGGTCACACTGAAGCTTTCTTT.

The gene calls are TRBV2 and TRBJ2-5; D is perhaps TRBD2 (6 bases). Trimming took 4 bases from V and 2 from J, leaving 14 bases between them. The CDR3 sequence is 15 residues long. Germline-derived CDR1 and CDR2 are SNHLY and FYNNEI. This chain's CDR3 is CASSARLGHQETQYF. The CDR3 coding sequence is TGTGCCAGCAGTGCCAGACTAGGGCATCAAGAGACCCAGTACTTC. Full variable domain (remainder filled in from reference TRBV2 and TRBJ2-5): EPEVTQTPSHQVTQMGQEVILRCVPISNHLYFYWYRQILGQKVEFLVSFYNNEISEKSEIFDDQFSVERPDGSNFTLKIRSTKLEDSAMYFCASSARLGHQETQYFGPGTRLLVL.

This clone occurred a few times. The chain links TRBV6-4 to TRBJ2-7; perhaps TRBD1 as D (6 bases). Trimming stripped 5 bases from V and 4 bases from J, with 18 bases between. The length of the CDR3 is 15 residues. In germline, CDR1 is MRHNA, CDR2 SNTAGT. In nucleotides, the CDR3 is TGTGCCAGCAGTAAAACAGGGACCCCCGGGTACGAGCAGTACTTC. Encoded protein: CASSKTGTPGYEQYF.

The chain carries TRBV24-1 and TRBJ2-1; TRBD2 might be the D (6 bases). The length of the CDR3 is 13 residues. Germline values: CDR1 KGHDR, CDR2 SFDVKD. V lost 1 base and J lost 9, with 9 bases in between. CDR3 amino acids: CATSDFGLPEQFF. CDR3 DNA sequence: TGTGCCACCAGTGATTTTGGACTACCTGAGCAGTTCTTC.

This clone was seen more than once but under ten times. This CDR3 is CASSQDMGQGGEQFF. As DNA, the CDR3 is TGTGCCAGCAGCCAAGATATGGGACAGGGGGGCGAGCAGTTCTTC. The rearrangement links TRBV3-1 (or the pseudogene TRBV3-2) to TRBJ2-1; 11 bases align to TRBD1. The CDR3 contains 15 residues. The V gene's germline CDR1 is LGHDT and CDR2 YNNKEL (reference sequence). V trimming: 0 bases; J trimming: 10 bases; junction bases outside the gene matches: 5.

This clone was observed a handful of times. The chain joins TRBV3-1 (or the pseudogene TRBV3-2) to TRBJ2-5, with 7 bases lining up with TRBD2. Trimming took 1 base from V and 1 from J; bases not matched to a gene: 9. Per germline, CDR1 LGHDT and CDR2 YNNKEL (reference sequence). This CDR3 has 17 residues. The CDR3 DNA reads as TGTGCCAGCAGCCAAGCCGGTCTAGCGGTTTTCCAAGAGACCCAGTACTTC. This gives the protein CASSQAGLAVFQETQYF.

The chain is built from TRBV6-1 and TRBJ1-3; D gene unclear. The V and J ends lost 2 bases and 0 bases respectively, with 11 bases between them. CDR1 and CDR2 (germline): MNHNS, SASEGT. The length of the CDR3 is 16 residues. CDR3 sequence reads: CASSESTVISGNTIYF. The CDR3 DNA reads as TGTGCCAGCAGTGAATCTACGGTAATCTCTGGAAACACCATATATTTT.

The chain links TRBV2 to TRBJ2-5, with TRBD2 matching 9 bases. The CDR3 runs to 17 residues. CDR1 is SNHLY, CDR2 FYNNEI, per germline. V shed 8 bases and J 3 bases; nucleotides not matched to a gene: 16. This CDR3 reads CASGSGRSGGGEETQYF. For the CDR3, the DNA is TGTGCCAGCGGGTCAGGGCGTAGCGGGGGTGGGGAAGAGACCCAGTACTTC.

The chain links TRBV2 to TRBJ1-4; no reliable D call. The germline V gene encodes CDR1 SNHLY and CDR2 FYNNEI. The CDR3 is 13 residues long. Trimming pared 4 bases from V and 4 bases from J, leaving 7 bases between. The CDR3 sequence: CASSVNGNEKLFF. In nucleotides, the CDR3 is TGTGCCAGCAGTGTCAACGGTAATGAAAAACTGTTTTTT.

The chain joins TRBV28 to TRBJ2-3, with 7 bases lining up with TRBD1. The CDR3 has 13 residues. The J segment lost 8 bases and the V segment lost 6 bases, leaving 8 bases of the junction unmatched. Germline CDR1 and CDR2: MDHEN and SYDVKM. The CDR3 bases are TGTGCCAGCAGCCCCCTCGACAGGGTTACGCAGTATTTT. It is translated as CASSPLDRVTQYF.

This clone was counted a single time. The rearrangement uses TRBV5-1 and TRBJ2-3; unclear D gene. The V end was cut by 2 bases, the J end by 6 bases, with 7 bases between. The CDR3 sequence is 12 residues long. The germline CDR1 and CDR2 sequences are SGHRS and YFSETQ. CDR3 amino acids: CASSFSTDTQYF. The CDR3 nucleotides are TGCGCCAGCAGCTTCTCTACGGATACGCAGTATTTT.

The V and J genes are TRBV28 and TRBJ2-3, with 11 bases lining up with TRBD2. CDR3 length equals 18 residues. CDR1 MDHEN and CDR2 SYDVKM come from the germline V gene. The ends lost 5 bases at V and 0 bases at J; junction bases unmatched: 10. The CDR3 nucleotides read TGTGCCAGCAGTGAAACCGGGACTAGCGGCCTCAGCACAGATACGCAGTATTTT. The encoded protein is CASSETGTSGLSTDTQYF.

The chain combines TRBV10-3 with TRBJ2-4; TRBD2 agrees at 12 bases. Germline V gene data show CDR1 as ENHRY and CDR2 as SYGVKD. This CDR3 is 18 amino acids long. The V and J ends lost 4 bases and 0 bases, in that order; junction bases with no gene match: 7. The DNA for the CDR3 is TGTGCCATCAGTGGAGAGACTAGCGGGGGTCTAGCCAAAAACATTCAGTACTTC. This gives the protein CAISGETSGGLAKNIQYF.

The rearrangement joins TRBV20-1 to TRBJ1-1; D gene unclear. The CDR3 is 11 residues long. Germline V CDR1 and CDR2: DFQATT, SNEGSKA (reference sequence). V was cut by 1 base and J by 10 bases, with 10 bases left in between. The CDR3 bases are TGCAGTGCTAGAGGTGGCACAGTAGCTTTCTTT. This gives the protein CSARGGTVAFF.

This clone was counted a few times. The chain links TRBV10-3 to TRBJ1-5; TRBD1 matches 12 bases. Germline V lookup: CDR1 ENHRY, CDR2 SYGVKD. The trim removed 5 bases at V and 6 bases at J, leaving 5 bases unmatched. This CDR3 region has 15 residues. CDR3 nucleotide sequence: TGTGCCATCAGTCCGGGACAGGGGGCTGTTCAGCCCCAGCATTTT. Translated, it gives CAISPGQGAVQPQHF.